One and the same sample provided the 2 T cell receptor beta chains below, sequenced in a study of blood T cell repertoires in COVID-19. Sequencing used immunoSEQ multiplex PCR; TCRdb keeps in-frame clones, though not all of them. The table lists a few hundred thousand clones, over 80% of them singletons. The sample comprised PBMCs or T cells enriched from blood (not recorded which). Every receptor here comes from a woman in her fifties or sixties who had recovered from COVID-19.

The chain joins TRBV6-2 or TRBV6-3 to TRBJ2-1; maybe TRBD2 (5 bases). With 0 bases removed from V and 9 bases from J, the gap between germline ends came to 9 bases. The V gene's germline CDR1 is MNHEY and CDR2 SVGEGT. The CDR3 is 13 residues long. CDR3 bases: TGTGCCAGCAGTTACTCACTAGGATTTGAGCAGTTCTTC. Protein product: CASSYSLGFEQFF.

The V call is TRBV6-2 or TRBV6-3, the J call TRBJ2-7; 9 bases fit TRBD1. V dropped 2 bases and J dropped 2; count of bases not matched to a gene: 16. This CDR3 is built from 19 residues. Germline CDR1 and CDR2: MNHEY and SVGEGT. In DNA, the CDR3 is TGTGCCAGCAGTTACAACACCGGGACAGGGCGTATAGTCCCCTACGAGCAGTACTTC. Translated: CASSYNTGTGRIVPYEQYF.